Shown below are 16 T cell receptor beta chains from a single sample sequenced in a study of shared clonotypes between healthy human individuals. Sequencing used immunoSEQ multiplex PCR; TCRdb keeps in-frame clones, though not all of them. The sample contains about 2.1 million clones, 93% of which appear only once. Only CD45RO-negative cells positively selected for CCR7 counted as naive CD8 cells, so terminally differentiated effector memory CD45RA+ cells were excluded. Sequenced material: naive CD8+ T cells from PBMCs. The receptors here all came from a man in his late teens or twenties in good health. Some clones in this sample may be carry-over from other donors' samples.

This sequence joins TRBV18 and TRBJ2-5, with TRBD2 identical over 15 bases. The V and J ends lost 3 bases and 5 bases, in that order; junction bases with no gene match: 7. Germline V gene lookup returns CDR1 KGHSH and CDR2 LQKENI. This CDR3 is built from 17 residues. In nucleotides, the CDR3 is TGTGCCAGCTCACCCCCCGGACTAGCGGGAGGGCGTGAGACCCAGTACTTC. Amino acids: CASSPPGLAGGRETQYF.

V gene TRBV4-1 combines with J gene TRBJ1-1, with 7 bases matching TRBD1. After removal of 4 bases from V and 4 bases from J, the junction contained 12 bases not matched to a gene. The CDR3 length is 16 residues. Per the germline V gene, CDR1 is MGHRA and CDR2 is YSYEKL. The CDR3 sequence is CASSLLLRQGVTEAFF. The CDR3 nucleotides are TGCGCCAGCAGCCTCCTACTCCGACAGGGTGTCACTGAAGCTTTCTTT.

CDR3 residues: CAWSSGGGGMEQYF. The CDR3 DNA is TGTGCCTGGAGTAGCGGGGGGGGTGGCATGGAGCAGTACTTC. V usage is TRBV30 and J usage is TRBJ2-7, with 10 bases identical to TRBD2. The CDR3 length is 14 residues. With V trimmed by 2 bases and J by 7 bases, 8 bases remained unmatched. In germline, CDR1 is GTSNPN, CDR2 SVGIG (reference sequence).

This clone was found once. The chain links TRBV7-8 to TRBJ2-7; D may be TRBD2 (5 bases). This CDR3 has 14 residues. Looked up from germline, CDR1 is SGHVS and CDR2 is FQNEAQ. The V end lost 7 bases, the J end lost 3 bases, and 16 bases lay between the germline ends. CDR3 in DNA: TGTGCCAGCAACGTACTCGGACGGGGCTACGAGCAGTACTTC. Its translation is CASNVLGRGYEQYF.

The chain is built from TRBV27 and TRBJ2-7; D remains unclear. With 0 bases removed from V and 0 bases from J, the gap between germline ends came to 9 bases. Germline CDR1 reads MNHEY; CDR2 reads SMNVEV (reference sequence). CDR3 length: 15 amino acids. The CDR3 is CASSLSNSGSYEQYF. CDR3 bases: TGTGCCAGCAGTTTATCGAACTCGGGCTCCTACGAGCAGTACTTC.

This rearrangement joins TRBV4-1 to TRBJ2-7, with unresolved D. V was clipped by 1 base and J by 2 bases, with 12 bases between them. The CDR3 totals 15 residues. The germline V gene encodes CDR1 MGHRA and CDR2 YSYEKL. The CDR3 here is CASSQAPLGAYEQYF. The CDR3 bases are TGCGCCAGCAGCCAAGCACCACTTGGGGCCTACGAGCAGTACTTC.

The gene calls are TRBV7-9 and TRBJ2-5; D is ambiguous. V was pared by 2 bases and J by 2 bases, with 6 bases between. Germline CDR1 is SEHNR and CDR2 is FQNEAQ (reference sequence). CDR3 size: 13 residues. The CDR3 sequence is CASSLPLQETQYF. CDR3 coding DNA: TGTGCCAGCAGCTTACCCCTGCAAGAGACCCAGTACTTC.

The V and J genes are TRBV2 and TRBJ2-5; no definite D call. Between the trimmed V and J ends, which lost 7 bases and 2 bases, there was a span of 14 bases. The CDR3 loop spans 14 amino acids. Per the germline V gene, CDR1 is SNHLY and CDR2 is FYNNEI. CDR3 coding DNA: TGTGCCAGCAAGACTCGACACCTGCAAGAGACCCAGTACTTC. This codes for CASKTRHLQETQYF.

This chain links TRBV27 with TRBJ2-1; possible D gene TRBD2, 6 bases. Germline V CDR1 and CDR2: MNHEY, SMNVEV (reference sequence). The V and J ends lost 0 bases and 6 bases respectively, with 12 bases between them. This CDR3 is 15 amino acids long. CDR3 in DNA: TGTGCCAGCAGTTTATCGCACGGGAGAGCCAATGAGCAGTTCTTC. Translation: CASSLSHGRANEQFF.

This clone has only one observation. The V call is TRBV28, the J call TRBJ2-3; D is possibly TRBD2 (6 bases). V lost 3 bases and J 0 bases, leaving 19 bases between the germline ends. CDR3 length: 18 amino acids. Germline-derived CDR1 and CDR2 are MDHEN and SYDVKM. This CDR3 is CASSFQFPRDSSTDTQYF. The CDR3 region has the DNA TGTGCCAGCAGTTTTCAGTTTCCCAGGGACTCTAGCACAGATACGCAGTATTTT. The full variable domain, rest sourced from reference TRBV28 and TRBJ2-3, is DVKVTQSSRYLVKRTGEKVFLECVQDMDHENMFWYRQDPGLGLRLIYFSYDVKMKEKGDIPEGYSVSREKKERFSLILESASTNQTSMYLCASSFQFPRDSSTDTQYFGPGTRLTVL.

This chain links TRBV9 with TRBJ2-3, with 7 bases identical to TRBD2. Germline V CDR1 and CDR2: SGDLS, YYNGEE. There are 16 residues in the CDR3. With 0 bases clipped from V and 0 bases from J, the junction kept 4 bases outside the gene matches. The CDR3 bases are TGTGCCAGCAGCGTAGAACTAGCGCTTAGCACAGATACGCAGTATTTT. Protein: CASSVELALSTDTQYF.

The chain is built from TRBV6-6 and TRBJ1-1; possible D gene TRBD1, 6 bases. There are 14 residues in the CDR3. Germline V gives CDR1 MNHNY, CDR2 SVGAGI (reference sequence). V lost 9 bases, J lost 5 bases, and 19 bases lay in between. In nucleotides, the CDR3 is TGTGCCAGTTTTAACGGCGGGGGGCAAACTGAAGCTTTCTTT. Translated, it gives CASFNGGGQTEAFF.

The rearrangement uses TRBV4-3 and TRBJ2-2; tentative D call: TRBD1 (6 bases). In germline, CDR1 is LGHNA, CDR2 YSLEER. The CDR3 loop spans 16 amino acids. Trimming removed 5 bases at V and 3 bases at J, with 16 bases between. The CDR3 protein is CASSGGWAGDTGELFF. CDR3 bases: TGCGCCAGCAGCGGGGGTTGGGCAGGGGACACCGGGGAGCTGTTTTTT.

The V call is TRBV11-2, the J call TRBJ1-2; possibly TRBD1 for D (6 bases). Trimming took 4 bases from V and 5 from J, leaving 8 bases between them. The CDR3 has 12 residues. Germline V lookup: CDR1 SGHAT, CDR2 FQNNGV. The CDR3 is CASSSQGYGYTF. The CDR3, as DNA: TGTGCCAGCAGCTCGCAGGGGTATGGCTACACCTTC.

V and J are TRBV4-3 and TRBJ1-2; the D gene is possibly TRBD1 (6 bases). CDR1 LGHNA and CDR2 YSLEER come from the germline V gene. V gave up 4 bases and J gave up 8 bases, with 23 bases separating them. This CDR3 is 16 amino acids long. The CDR3 DNA is TGCGCCAGCAGCCCCGGAACGGGGGGCGGCCCGAGAGGCTACACCTTC. Its translation is CASSPGTGGGPRGYTF.

The chain carries TRBV7-9 and TRBJ2-5, with D perhaps TRBD1 (6 bases). The ends were cut back, 5 bases at V and 4 bases at J, with 14 bases in the middle. Germline V gives CDR1 SEHNR, CDR2 FQNEAQ (reference sequence). The CDR3 extends over 14 amino acids. CDR3 coding DNA: TGTGCCAGCAGCGACGCAGGGGCGAGAGAGACCCAGTACTTC. It codes for CASSDAGARETQYF.